What follows are 8 T cell receptor beta chains derived from one specimen sequenced in a study of blood T cell repertoires in COVID-19. Produced via immunoSEQ multiplex PCR; TCRdb's table is partial and in-frame only. The repertoire has around 86,000 clones, 84% of them found once; the top ten carry about 12%. The sequencing sample was made of peripheral blood. These receptors came from a human donor in a cohort sampled during active COVID-19.

V and J are TRBV19 and TRBJ2-5; TRBD1 aligns across 10 bases. The germline gives CDR1 LNHDA, CDR2 SQIVND (reference sequence). The CDR3 contains 15 residues. V shed 6 bases and J 4 bases; nucleotides not matched to a gene: 8. The chain's CDR3 is CASSDLTGGGETQYF. CDR3 in DNA: TGTGCCAGTAGCGATTTGACAGGGGGCGGAGAGACCCAGTACTTC.

The chain has TRBV6-6 and TRBJ1-2, with 7 bases that match TRBD1. This CDR3 is 13 amino acids long. The germline V gene has CDR1 MNHNY and CDR2 SVGAGI (reference sequence). V gave up 8 bases and J gave up 5 bases; unmatched junction bases: 8. For the CDR3, the DNA is TGTGCCAGCTACAGTTTGGGACAGTATGGCTACACCTTC. As protein: CASYSLGQYGYTF.

The chain uses TRBV6-5 and TRBJ2-6; D not certain. Germline values: CDR1 MNHEY, CDR2 SVGAGI. With 6 bases removed from V and 0 bases from J, the gap between germline ends came to 9 bases. The CDR3 is made up of 15 amino acids. The CDR3 DNA sequence: TGTGCCAGCAGCTCAACCTACTCTGGGGCCAACGTCCTGACTTTC. As protein: CASSSTYSGANVLTF.

The chain recombines TRBV12-5 with TRBJ2-5; D perhaps matches TRBD1 (6 bases). This CDR3 comprises 16 residues. The V end was cut by 1 base, the J end by 4 bases, with 16 bases between. CDR1 and CDR2 (germline): LGHNT, FRNRAP. The CDR3 nucleotides are TGTGCTAGTGGTTTGGGGACAGCTTCTTCGGGAGAGACCCAGTACTTC. This sequence encodes CASGLGTASSGETQYF.

The genes are TRBV5-1 and TRBJ2-3, with TRBD2 matching over 7 bases. The junction had 14 bases not matched to a gene; V was cut back by 0 bases and J by 7 bases. Germline loops: CDR1 SGHRS, CDR2 YFSETQ. The CDR3 is 17 residues long. The CDR3 nucleotides read TGCGCCAGCAGCTTGGTGCAACGGGGGGTGGGAGTGAATACGCAGTATTTT. Its protein is CASSLVQRGVGVNTQYF.

V and J are TRBV18 and TRBJ1-5, with D tentatively TRBD1 (6 bases). Trimming removed 4 bases from V and 4 bases from J, with 11 bases in between. The CDR3 is made up of 14 amino acids. The germline gives CDR1 KGHSH, CDR2 LQKENI. The CDR3 nucleotides are TGTGCCAGCTCACAGAGCAGGGGTAATCAGCCCCAGCATTTT. It yields the protein CASSQSRGNQPQHF.

Concerning this clone: One junction end disagrees with the germline gene, perhaps due to a read error. The chain has TRBV5-3 and TRBJ1-6; D perhaps matches TRBD1 (5 bases). TRBV5-3 is sorted into the ORF group, with uncertain function. The CDR3 is 12 residues long. CDR3 loop: CARSSPWGPRPF. The DNA of the CDR3 is TGTGCCAGAAGCTCCCCCTGGGGCCCGCGGCCTTTT.

V usage is TRBV6-6 and J usage is TRBJ2-5; 13 bases map to TRBD2. CDR1 is MNHNY and CDR2 is SVGAGI in the germline V gene (reference sequence). After removal of 2 bases from V and 2 bases from J, the junction contained 2 bases not matched to a gene. This CDR3 has 16 residues. The DNA for the CDR3 is TGTGCCAGCAGTTACCTGGGACTAGCGGGACAAGAGACCCAGTACTTC. Its translation is CASSYLGLAGQETQYF.